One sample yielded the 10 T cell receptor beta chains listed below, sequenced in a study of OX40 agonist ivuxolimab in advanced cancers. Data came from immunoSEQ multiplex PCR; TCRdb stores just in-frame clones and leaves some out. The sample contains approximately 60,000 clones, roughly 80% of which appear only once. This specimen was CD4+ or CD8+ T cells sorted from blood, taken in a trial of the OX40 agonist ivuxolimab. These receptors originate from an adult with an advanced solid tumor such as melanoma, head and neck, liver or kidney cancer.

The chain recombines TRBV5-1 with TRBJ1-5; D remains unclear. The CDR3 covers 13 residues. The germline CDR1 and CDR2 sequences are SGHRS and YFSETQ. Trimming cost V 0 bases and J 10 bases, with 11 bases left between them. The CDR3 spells CASSLDSPGPQHF. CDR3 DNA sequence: TGCGCCAGCAGCTTGGATTCCCCCGGCCCCCAGCATTTT.

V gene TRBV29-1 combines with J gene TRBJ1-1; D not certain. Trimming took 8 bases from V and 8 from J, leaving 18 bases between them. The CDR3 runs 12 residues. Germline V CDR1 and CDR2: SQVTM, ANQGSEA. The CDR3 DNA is TGCAGCTCCATTGAGCTGGGTCCGGAAGCTTTCTTT. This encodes CSSIELGPEAFF. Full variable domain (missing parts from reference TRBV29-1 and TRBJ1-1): SAVISQKPSRDICQRGTSLTIQCQVDSQVTMMFWYRQQPGQSLTLIATANQGSEATYESGFVIDKFPISRPNLTFSTLTVSNMSPEDSSIYLCSSIELGPEAFFGQGTRLTVV.

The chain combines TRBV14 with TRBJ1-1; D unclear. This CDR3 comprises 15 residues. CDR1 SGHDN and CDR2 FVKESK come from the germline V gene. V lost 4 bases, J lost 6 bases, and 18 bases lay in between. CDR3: CASSPAGFGTAEAFF. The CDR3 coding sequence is TGTGCCAGCAGCCCAGCGGGGTTCGGCACCGCTGAAGCTTTCTTT.

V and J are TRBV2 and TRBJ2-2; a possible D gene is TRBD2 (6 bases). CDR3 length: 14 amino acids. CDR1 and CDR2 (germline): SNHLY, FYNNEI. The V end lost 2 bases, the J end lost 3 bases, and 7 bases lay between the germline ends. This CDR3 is CASSERGYTGELFF. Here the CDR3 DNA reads TGTGCCAGCAGTGAACGGGGGTACACCGGGGAGCTGTTTTTT.

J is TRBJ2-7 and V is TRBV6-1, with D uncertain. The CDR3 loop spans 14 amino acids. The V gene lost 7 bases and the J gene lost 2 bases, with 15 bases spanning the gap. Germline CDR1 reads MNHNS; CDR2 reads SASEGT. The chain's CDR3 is CASTESGRTYEQYF. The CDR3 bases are TGTGCCAGCACCGAAAGTGGCAGGACCTACGAGCAGTACTTC.

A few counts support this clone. The DNA of the CDR3 is TGTGCCAGCAGCACCCGGGACTACCACTACGAGCAGTACTTC. Protein product: CASSTRDYHYEQYF. The chain combines TRBV7-8 with TRBJ2-7; 7 bases match TRBD2. This CDR3 comprises 14 residues. Unmatched junction bases numbered 7, after V lost 5 bases and J lost 3 bases. The germline V gene encodes CDR1 SGHVS and CDR2 FQNEAQ. Supplemented by reference TRBV7-8 and TRBJ2-7, the full variable domain reads GAGVSQSPRYKVAKRGQDVALRCDPISGHVSLFWYQQALGQGPEFLTYFQNEAQLDKSGLPSDRFFAERPEGSVSTLKIQRTQQEDSAVYLCASSTRDYHYEQYFGPGTRLTVT.

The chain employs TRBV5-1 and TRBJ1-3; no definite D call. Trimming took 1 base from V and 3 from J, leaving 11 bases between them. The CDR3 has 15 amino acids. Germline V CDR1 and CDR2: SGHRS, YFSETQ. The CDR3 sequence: CASSLLGGFGNTIYF. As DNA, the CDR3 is TGCGCCAGCAGCTTGTTAGGCGGATTTGGAAACACCATATATTTT.

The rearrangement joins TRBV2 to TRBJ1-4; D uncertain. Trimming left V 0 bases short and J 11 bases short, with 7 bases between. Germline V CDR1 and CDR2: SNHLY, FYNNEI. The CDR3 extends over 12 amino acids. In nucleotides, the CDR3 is TGTGCCAGCAGTGAAGCCGACGGGAAACTGTTTTTT. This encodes CASSEADGKLFF.

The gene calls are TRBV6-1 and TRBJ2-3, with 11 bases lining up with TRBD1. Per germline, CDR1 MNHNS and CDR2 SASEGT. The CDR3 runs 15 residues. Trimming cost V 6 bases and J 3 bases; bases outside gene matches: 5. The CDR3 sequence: CASSRDRGITDTQYF. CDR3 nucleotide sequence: TGTGCCAGCAGCAGGGACAGGGGGATTACAGATACGCAGTATTTT.

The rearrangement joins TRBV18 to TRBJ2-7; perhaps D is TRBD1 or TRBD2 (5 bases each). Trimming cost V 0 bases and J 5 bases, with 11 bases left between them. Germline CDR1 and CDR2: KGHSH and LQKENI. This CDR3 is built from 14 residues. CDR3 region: CASSPPFGADEQYF. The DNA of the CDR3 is TGTGCCAGCTCACCACCCTTCGGGGCCGACGAGCAGTACTTC.